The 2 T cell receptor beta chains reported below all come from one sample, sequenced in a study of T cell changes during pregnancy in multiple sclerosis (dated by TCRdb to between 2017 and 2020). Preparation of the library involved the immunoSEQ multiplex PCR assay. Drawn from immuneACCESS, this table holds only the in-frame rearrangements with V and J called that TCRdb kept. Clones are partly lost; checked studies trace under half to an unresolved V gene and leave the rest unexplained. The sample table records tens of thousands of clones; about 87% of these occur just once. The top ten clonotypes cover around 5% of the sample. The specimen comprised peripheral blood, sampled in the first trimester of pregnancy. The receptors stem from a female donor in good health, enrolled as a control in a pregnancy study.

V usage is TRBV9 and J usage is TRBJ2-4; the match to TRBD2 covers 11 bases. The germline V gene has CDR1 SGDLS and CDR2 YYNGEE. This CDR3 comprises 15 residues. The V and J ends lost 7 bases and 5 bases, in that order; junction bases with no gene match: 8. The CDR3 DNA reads TGTGCCAGCGACCCCGGGACTAGCGGAGAAAACATTCAGTACTTC. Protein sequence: CASDPGTSGENIQYF.

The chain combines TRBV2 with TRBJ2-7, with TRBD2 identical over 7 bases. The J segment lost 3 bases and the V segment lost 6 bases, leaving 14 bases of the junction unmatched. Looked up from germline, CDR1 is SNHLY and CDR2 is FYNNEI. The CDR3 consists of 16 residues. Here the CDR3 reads CASRGGNPFENYEQYF. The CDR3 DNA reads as TGTGCCAGCAGGGGGGGGAACCCATTCGAAAACTACGAGCAGTACTTC. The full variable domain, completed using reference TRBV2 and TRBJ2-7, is EPEVTQTPSHQVTQMGQEVILRCVPISNHLYFYWYRQILGQKVEFLVSFYNNEISEKSEIFDDQFSVERPDGSNFTLKIRSTKLEDSAMYFCASRGGNPFENYEQYFGPGTRLTVT.